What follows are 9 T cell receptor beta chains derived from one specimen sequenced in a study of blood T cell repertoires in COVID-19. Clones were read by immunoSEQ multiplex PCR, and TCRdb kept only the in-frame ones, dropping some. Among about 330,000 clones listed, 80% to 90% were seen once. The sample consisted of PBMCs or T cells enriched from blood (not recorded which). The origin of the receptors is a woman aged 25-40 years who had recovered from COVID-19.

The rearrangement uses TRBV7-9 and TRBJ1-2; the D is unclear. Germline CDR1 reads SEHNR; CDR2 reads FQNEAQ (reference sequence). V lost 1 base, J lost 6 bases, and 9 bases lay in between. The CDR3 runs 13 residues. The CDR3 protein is CASSLVVANGYTF. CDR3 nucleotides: TGTGCCAGCAGCTTAGTCGTCGCGAATGGCTACACCTTC.

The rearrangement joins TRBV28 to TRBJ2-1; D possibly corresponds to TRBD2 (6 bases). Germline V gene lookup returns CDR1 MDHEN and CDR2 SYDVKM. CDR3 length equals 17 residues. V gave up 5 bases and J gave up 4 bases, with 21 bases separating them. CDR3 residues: CASSLPWEAKHYNEQFF. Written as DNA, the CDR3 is TGTGCCAGCAGTCTCCCATGGGAGGCAAAACATTACAATGAGCAGTTCTTC.

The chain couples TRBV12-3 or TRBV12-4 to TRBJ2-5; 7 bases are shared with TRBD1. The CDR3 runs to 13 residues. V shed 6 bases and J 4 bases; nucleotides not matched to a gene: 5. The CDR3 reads CASRPNRGETQYF. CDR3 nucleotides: TGTGCCAGCAGACCTAACAGGGGAGAGACCCAGTACTTC.

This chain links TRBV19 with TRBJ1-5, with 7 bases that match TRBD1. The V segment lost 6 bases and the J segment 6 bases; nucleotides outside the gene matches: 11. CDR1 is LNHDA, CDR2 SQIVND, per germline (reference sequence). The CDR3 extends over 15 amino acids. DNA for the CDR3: TGTGCCAGTAGCCAAACGAGGGGGCCCGGTCAGCCCCAGCATTTT. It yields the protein CASSQTRGPGQPQHF.

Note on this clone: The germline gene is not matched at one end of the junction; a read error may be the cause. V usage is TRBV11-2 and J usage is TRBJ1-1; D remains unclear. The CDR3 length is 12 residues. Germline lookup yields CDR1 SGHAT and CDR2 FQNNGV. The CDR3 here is CASSLLSTEAFF. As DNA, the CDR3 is TGTGCCAGCAGCTTACTTAGCACTGAAGCTTTTTTT.

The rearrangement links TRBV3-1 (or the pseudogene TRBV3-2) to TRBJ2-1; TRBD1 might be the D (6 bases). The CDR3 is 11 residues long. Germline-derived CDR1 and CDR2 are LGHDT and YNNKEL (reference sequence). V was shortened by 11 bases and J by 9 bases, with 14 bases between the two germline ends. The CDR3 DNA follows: TGTGCCGCGGACAGCCGGGGTGAGCAGTTCTTC. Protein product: CAADSRGEQFF.

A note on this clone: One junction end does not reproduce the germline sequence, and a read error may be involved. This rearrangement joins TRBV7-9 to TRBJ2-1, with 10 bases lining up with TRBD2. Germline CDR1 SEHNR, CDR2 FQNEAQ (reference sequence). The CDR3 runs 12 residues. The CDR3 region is CASSLLAGEGIF. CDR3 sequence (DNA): TGTGCCAGCAGCTTACTAGCGGGGGAAGGGATCTTC.

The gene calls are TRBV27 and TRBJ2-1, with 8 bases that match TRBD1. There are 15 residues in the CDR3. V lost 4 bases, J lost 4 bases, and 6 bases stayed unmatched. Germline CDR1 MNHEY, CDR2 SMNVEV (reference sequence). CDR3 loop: CASSWSRGLYNEQFF. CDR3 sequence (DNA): TGTGCCAGCAGTTGGTCCAGGGGGCTGTACAATGAGCAGTTCTTC.

CDR3 residues: CATSFPELTNEKLFF. CDR3 bases: TGTGCCACCAGTTTTCCGGAGTTAACTAATGAAAAACTGTTTTTT. J is TRBJ1-4 and V is TRBV24-1; D not resolved. Trimming took 6 bases from V and 1 from J, leaving 11 bases between them. CDR1 and CDR2 (germline): KGHDR, SFDVKD. There are 15 residues in the CDR3.